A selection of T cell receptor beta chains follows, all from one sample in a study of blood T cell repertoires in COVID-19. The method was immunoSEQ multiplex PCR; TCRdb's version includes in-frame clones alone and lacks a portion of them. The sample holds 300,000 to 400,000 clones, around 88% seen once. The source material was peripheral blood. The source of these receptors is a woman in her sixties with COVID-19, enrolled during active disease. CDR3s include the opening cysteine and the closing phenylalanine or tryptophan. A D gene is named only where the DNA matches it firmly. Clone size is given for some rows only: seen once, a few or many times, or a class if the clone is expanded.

CDR3 DNA: TGTGCCAGCAGTTCCACAGGGGAAGAGACCCAGTACTTC; CDR3 protein: CASSSTGEETQYF; J gene: TRBJ2-5; D gene: TRBD1; clone size: .; V gene: TRBV7-7
CDR3 DNA: TGTGCCAGCAGCCGAGGGGGTGGAGTGAACACCGGGGAGCTGTTTTTT; CDR3 protein: CASSRGGGVNTGELFF; J gene: TRBJ2-2; D gene: .; clone size: .; V gene: TRBV7-3
CDR3 DNA: TGTGCCAGCAGTCCCCTGACGGGCACTAGGTATGGCTACACCTTC; CDR3 protein: CASSPLTGTRYGYTF; J gene: TRBJ1-2; D gene: .; clone size: .; V gene: TRBV27
CDR3 DNA: TGTGCCAGCAGCTTCGGGGGATCCTACAATGAGCAGTTCTTC; CDR3 protein: CASSFGGSYNEQFF; J gene: TRBJ2-1; D gene: .; clone size: .; V gene: TRBV11-3
CDR3 DNA: TGCAGCGTTGCCCAACAAAGGAACACTGAAGCTTTCTTT; CDR3 protein: CSVAQQRNTEAFF; J gene: TRBJ1-1; D gene: .; clone size: .; V gene: TRBV29-1
CDR3 DNA: TGCGCCAGCAGCTTGGACGCCCAGGGCTACACCTTC; CDR3 protein: CASSLDAQGYTF; J gene: TRBJ1-2; D gene: .; clone size: .; V gene: TRBV5-1
CDR3 DNA: TGTGCCAGCACCCGGGACACCCGTTGGGATGAGCAGTTCTTC; CDR3 protein: CASTRDTRWDEQFF; J gene: TRBJ2-1; D gene: .; clone size: .; V gene: TRBV2
CDR3 DNA: TGTGCCATCAGTGAGTCGTCCGGACTAGCGGGGCGGAATGAGCAGTTCTTC; CDR3 protein: CAISESSGLAGRNEQFF; J gene: TRBJ2-1; D gene: TRBD2; clone size: .; V gene: TRBV10-3
CDR3 DNA: TGTGCCAGCTCATACGGACAGGGCGACTATGGCTACACCTTC; CDR3 protein: CASSYGQGDYGYTF; J gene: TRBJ1-2; D gene: TRBD1; clone size: .; V gene: TRBV18
CDR3 DNA: TGTGCTAGTGGTTTTAGTACAGGGGAGGTTTACGAAAAACTGTTTTTT; CDR3 protein: CASGFSTGEVYEKLFF; J gene: TRBJ1-4; D gene: TRBD1; clone size: .; V gene: TRBV12-5
CDR3 DNA: TGTGCCAGCAGCCAAGCAGCAGGGGTGGACCAGCCCCAGCATTTT; CDR3 protein: CASSQAAGVDQPQHF; J gene: TRBJ1-5; D gene: .; clone size: .; V gene: TRBV4-2
CDR3 DNA: TGTGCCAGCACCCTCTCCGGGACAGGGGGCAACTCTGGAAACACCATATATTTT; CDR3 protein: CASTLSGTGGNSGNTIYF; J gene: TRBJ1-3; D gene: TRBD1; clone size: .; V gene: TRBV2
CDR3 DNA: TGTGCCAGTAATAGCGGGGGGGAAGTCTACAATGAGCAGTTCTTC; CDR3 protein: CASNSGGEVYNEQFF; J gene: TRBJ2-1; D gene: TRBD2; clone size: .; V gene: TRBV14
CDR3 DNA: TGCGCCAGCAGCTGGCTGACTAGCGGGGGCAATGAGCAGTTCTTC; CDR3 protein: CASSWLTSGGNEQFF; J gene: TRBJ2-1; D gene: TRBD2; clone size: .; V gene: TRBV5-1
CDR3 DNA: TGCGCCAGCAGCCTACGGACTAGCGGGACAGATACGCAGTATTTT; CDR3 protein: CASSLRTSGTDTQYF; J gene: TRBJ2-3; D gene: TRBD2; clone size: .; V gene: TRBV5-1
CDR3 DNA: TGTGCCAGCAGCTTAGCTAGGGGGCAGGACACCGGGGAGCTGTTTTTT; CDR3 protein: CASSLARGQDTGELFF; J gene: TRBJ2-2; D gene: TRBD1; clone size: few; V gene: TRBV7-9
CDR3 DNA: TGCGCCAGCAGCTTGATCATCGGGGGAGATTCTGAAGCTTTCTTT; CDR3 protein: CASSLIIGGDSEAFF; J gene: TRBJ1-1; D gene: .; clone size: .; V gene: TRBV5-1
CDR3 DNA: TGTGCCAGCAGTGGCCAGCGGGGGACTCACAATGAGCAGTTCTTC; CDR3 protein: CASSGQRGTHNEQFF; J gene: TRBJ2-1; D gene: TRBD2; clone size: .; V gene: TRBV2
CDR3 DNA: TGTGCCAGCTTAAACGACCAGAGCGGTAGAAACACCATATATTTT; CDR3 protein: CASLNDQSGRNTIYF; J gene: TRBJ1-3; D gene: .; clone size: .; V gene: TRBV18
CDR3 DNA: TGTGCCAGCAGCGTAGAAATACAGGGACCGAACGACGACTACACCTTC; CDR3 protein: CASSVEIQGPNDDYTF; J gene: TRBJ1-2; D gene: .; clone size: .; V gene: TRBV9
CDR3 DNA: TGTGCCAGCAGCCAAGACGGGCAGGGAAAGGGTGCAGATACGCAGTATTTT; CDR3 protein: CASSQDGQGKGADTQYF; J gene: TRBJ2-3; D gene: .; clone size: .; V gene: TRBV4-2
CDR3 DNA: TGCGCCAGCAGCCAAGTACGCGAAACTCCCTCTCACGGCTACACCTTC; CDR3 protein: CASSQVRETPSHGYTF; J gene: TRBJ1-2; D gene: .; clone size: .; V gene: TRBV4-1
CDR3 DNA: TGTGCCAGCAGCTTGGCAGCGGGGGGATACAATGAGCAGTTCTTC; CDR3 protein: CASSLAAGGYNEQFF; J gene: TRBJ2-1; D gene: TRBD2; clone size: .; V gene: TRBV5-4
CDR3 DNA: TGTGCCAGCAGTTTACTTTCTAGCGGGGGGGCCTACGAGCAGTACTTC; CDR3 protein: CASSLLSSGGAYEQYF; J gene: TRBJ2-7; D gene: TRBD2; clone size: .; V gene: TRBV27
CDR3 DNA: TGTGCCAGCAGCCTGGCTAGCGGGGCAAGGAATGAGCAGTTCTTC; CDR3 protein: CASSLASGARNEQFF; J gene: TRBJ2-1; D gene: TRBD2; clone size: once; V gene: TRBV3-1/TRBV3-2
CDR3 DNA: TGTGCCAGCAGTTTTCTTAGCAATCAGCCCCAGCATTTT; CDR3 protein: CASSFLSNQPQHF; J gene: TRBJ1-5; D gene: .; clone size: .; V gene: TRBV27
CDR3 DNA: TGTGCCAGCAGTTCAGGGCTCCCTGAAGCTTTCTTT; CDR3 protein: CASSSGLPEAFF; J gene: TRBJ1-1; D gene: .; clone size: .; V gene: TRBV12-3/TRBV12-4
CDR3 DNA: TGTGCCAGCAATCAACAGGGCCCAGGGTATGGCTACACCTTC; CDR3 protein: CASNQQGPGYGYTF; J gene: TRBJ1-2; D gene: .; clone size: .; V gene: TRBV7-7
CDR3 DNA: TGTGCCAGCAGCTTAGGGCCACCTAGCAATCAGCCCCAGCATTTT; CDR3 protein: CASSLGPPSNQPQHF; J gene: TRBJ1-5; D gene: .; clone size: .; V gene: TRBV7-6
CDR3 DNA: TGTGCCAGCAGCTTACTGGACAGTGCCTATGGCTACACCTTC; CDR3 protein: CASSLLDSAYGYTF; J gene: TRBJ1-2; D gene: .; clone size: .; V gene: TRBV7-9
CDR3 DNA: TGTGCCAGCAGCCAACAGGGGGTGGACTATGGCTACACCTTC; CDR3 protein: CASSQQGVDYGYTF; J gene: TRBJ1-2; D gene: TRBD1; clone size: .; V gene: TRBV3-1/TRBV3-2
CDR3 DNA: TGTGCCAGCAGTTTAATTGGACCTGGGGGGGACGAGCAGTACTTC; CDR3 protein: CASSLIGPGGDEQYF; J gene: TRBJ2-7; D gene: TRBD2; clone size: .; V gene: TRBV27
CDR3 DNA: TGTGCCAGCAGCTTAGCTGGACTAGCGGGGGGCTACGAGCAGTACTTC; CDR3 protein: CASSLAGLAGGYEQYF; J gene: TRBJ2-7; D gene: TRBD2; clone size: .; V gene: TRBV7-2
CDR3 DNA: TGCAGCGTTAGGACAGCCCATGGGTCCTACGAGCAGTACTTC; CDR3 protein: CSVRTAHGSYEQYF; J gene: TRBJ2-7; D gene: .; clone size: .; V gene: TRBV29-1
CDR3 DNA: TGTGCCAGCAGCTCCGGGGGTTCCTATAATTCACCCCTCCACTTT; CDR3 protein: CASSSGGSYNSPLHF; J gene: TRBJ1-6; D gene: .; clone size: .; V gene: TRBV7-3
CDR3 DNA: TGTGCCTCCGAAGGACAGGGAAAAGAGACCCAGTACTTC; CDR3 protein: CASEGQGKETQYF; J gene: TRBJ2-5; D gene: TRBD1; clone size: .; V gene: TRBV30
CDR3 DNA: TGTGCCACCCCAGGGGCCAGGGTTGGCAATGGCTACACCTTC; CDR3 protein: CATPGARVGNGYTF; J gene: TRBJ1-2; D gene: .; clone size: .; V gene: TRBV7-3
CDR3 DNA: TGTGCCAGCAGTATGTGGACAGGAACTTCTTATGGCTACACCTTC; CDR3 protein: CASSMWTGTSYGYTF; J gene: TRBJ1-2; D gene: TRBD1; clone size: once; V gene: TRBV6-5
CDR3 DNA: TGTGCCAGCAGTTACCGGGACCCAAGGGGGCCTGAAGCTTTCTTT; CDR3 protein: CASSYRDPRGPEAFF; J gene: TRBJ1-1; D gene: TRBD1; clone size: once; V gene: TRBV6-5
CDR3 DNA: TGTGCCAGCAGCTCGACAGCCTTAGCCAAAAACATTCAGTACTTC; CDR3 protein: CASSSTALAKNIQYF; J gene: TRBJ2-4; D gene: .; clone size: once; V gene: TRBV7-2
CDR3 DNA: TGTGCCAGCTCACCACCGGACAGGGTCAGGTACGAGCAGTACTTC; CDR3 protein: CASSPPDRVRYEQYF; J gene: TRBJ2-7; D gene: TRBD1; clone size: .; V gene: TRBV18
CDR3 DNA: TGTGCCAGCAGCTACAGGGTAGGGGAGCAGTACTTC; CDR3 protein: CASSYRVGEQYF; J gene: TRBJ2-7; D gene: .; clone size: .; V gene: TRBV5-5
CDR3 DNA: TGTGCCAGCAGCGAATTTGTTGGGGCTACTAATGAAAAACTGTTTTTT; CDR3 protein: CASSEFVGATNEKLFF; J gene: TRBJ1-4; D gene: .; clone size: .; V gene: TRBV5-4
CDR3 DNA: TGTGCCACCAGTGGCTATAGCGGGGGGGCCTCCGCGGGGGCCAACGTCCTGACTTTC; CDR3 protein: CATSGYSGGASAGANVLTF; J gene: TRBJ2-6; D gene: TRBD2; clone size: .; V gene: TRBV24-1
CDR3 DNA: TGTGCCAGCAGCAAAGGCGAAGAGCAGTACTTC; CDR3 protein: CASSKGEEQYF; J gene: TRBJ2-7; D gene: .; clone size: .; V gene: TRBV21-1
CDR3 DNA: TGCAGCGTTGAAGATCTCCAGGACACCGGCAATTATGGCTACACCTTC; CDR3 protein: CSVEDLQDTGNYGYTF; J gene: TRBJ1-2; D gene: .; clone size: .; V gene: TRBV29-1
CDR3 DNA: TGTGCCAGCAGTTACCTGGACAGGAATACAGATACGCAGTATTTT; CDR3 protein: CASSYLDRNTDTQYF; J gene: TRBJ2-3; D gene: TRBD1; clone size: .; V gene: TRBV6-6
CDR3 DNA: TGTGCCATCAGTGACGGGACAGGTAACTATGGCTACACCTTC; CDR3 protein: CAISDGTGNYGYTF; J gene: TRBJ1-2; D gene: TRBD1; clone size: .; V gene: TRBV10-3